This T cell receptor beta chain was captured in a study of OX40 agonist ivuxolimab in advanced cancers. Germline V CDR1 and CDR2: MNHNS, SASEGT. The CDR3 is 13 amino acids. Trimming shortened V by 10 bases and J by 4 bases, and 13 bases separated the two germline ends. Sequenced by immunoSEQ multiplex PCR; TCRdb stores in-frame clones only, minus some. Of around 70,000 clones in the sample, 85% were seen once. This specimen consisted of CD4+ or CD8+ T cells sorted from blood, obtained in a trial of the OX40 agonist ivuxolimab. The sequence was collected from an adult with an advanced solid tumor such as melanoma, head and neck, liver or kidney cancer. V and J are TRBV6-1 and TRBJ2-2; the D gene is possibly TRBD2 (5 bases). The DNA for the CDR3 is TGTGCCACAAATCGAGGGAGCACCGGGGAGCTGTTTTTT. It translates to CATNRGSTGELFF.